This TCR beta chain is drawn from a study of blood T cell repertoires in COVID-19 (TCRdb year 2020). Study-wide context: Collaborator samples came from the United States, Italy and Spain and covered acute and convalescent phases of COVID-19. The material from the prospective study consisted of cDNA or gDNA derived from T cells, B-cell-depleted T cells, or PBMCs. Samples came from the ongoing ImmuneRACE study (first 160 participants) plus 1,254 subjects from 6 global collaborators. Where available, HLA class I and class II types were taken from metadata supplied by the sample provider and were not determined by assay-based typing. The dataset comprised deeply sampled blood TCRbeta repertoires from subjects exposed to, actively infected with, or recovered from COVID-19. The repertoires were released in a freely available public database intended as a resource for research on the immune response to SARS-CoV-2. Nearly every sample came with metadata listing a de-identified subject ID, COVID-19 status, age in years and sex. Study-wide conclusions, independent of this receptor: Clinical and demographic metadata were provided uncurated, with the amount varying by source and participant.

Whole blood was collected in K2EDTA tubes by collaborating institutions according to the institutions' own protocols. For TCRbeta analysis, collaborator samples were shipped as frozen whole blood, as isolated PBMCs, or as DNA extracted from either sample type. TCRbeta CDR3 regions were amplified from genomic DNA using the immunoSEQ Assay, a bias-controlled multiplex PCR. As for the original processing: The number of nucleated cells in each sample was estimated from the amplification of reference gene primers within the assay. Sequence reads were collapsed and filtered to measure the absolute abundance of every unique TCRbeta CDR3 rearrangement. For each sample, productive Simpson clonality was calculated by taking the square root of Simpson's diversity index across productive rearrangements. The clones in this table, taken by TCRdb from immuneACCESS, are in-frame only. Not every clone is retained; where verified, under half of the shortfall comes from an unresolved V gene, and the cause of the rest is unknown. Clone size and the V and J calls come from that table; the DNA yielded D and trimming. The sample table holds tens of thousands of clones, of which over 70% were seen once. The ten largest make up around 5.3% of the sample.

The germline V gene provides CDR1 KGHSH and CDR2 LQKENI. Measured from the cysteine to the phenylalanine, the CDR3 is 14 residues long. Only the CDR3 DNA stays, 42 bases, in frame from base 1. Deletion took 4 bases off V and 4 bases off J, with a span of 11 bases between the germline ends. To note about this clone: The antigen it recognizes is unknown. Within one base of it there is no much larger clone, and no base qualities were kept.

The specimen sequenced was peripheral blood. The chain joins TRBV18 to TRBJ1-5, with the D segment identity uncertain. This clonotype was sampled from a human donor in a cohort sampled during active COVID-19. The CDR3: CASSRGGSNQPQHF. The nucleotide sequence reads TGTGCCAGCTCACGAGGAGGCTCGAATCAGCCCCAGCATTTT.